This is a list of T cell receptor beta chains from one sample in a study of T cells after yellow fever vaccination. TCRdb ran MiXCR on the 5' RACE reads and lists one entry per CDR3 protein. The data contain some 350,000 distinct CDR3 sequences, 4.1% of them singletons. The input for sequencing was PBMCs, taken 5 days after the yellow fever booster vaccination. The receptors stem from a man between 18 and 35 years old who received the YFV17D yellow fever vaccine. CDR3s include the opening cysteine and the closing phenylalanine or tryptophan. The D gene is left open where the match is weak. For some rows the clone size is stated as once, few or many, or as a class when expanded; others skip it.

D,J,size,V,CDR3,DNA
NA,TRBJ2-3,many,TRBV6-4,CASSERGSTDTQYF,TGTGCCAGCAGTGAAAGAGGGAGCACAGATACGCAGTATTTT
NA,TRBJ1-1,few,TRBV5-1,CASSYDMGNTEAFF,TGCGCCAGCAGTTACGACATGGGGAACACTGAAGCTTTCTTT
TRBD1,TRBJ1-2,NA,TRBV4-3,CASSYDGTGFNYGYTF,TGCGCCAGCAGCTATGACGGGACAGGGTTTAACTATGGCTACACCTTC
TRBD1,TRBJ1-6,few,TRBV25-1,CASSEYRGQGDSPLHF,TGTGCCAGCAGTGAATATCGGGGACAGGGTGATTCACCCCTCCACTTT
TRBD1,TRBJ1-2,many,TRBV5-1,CASSLGTGTRGYTF,TGCGCCAGCAGCCTTGGGACAGGGACGAGGGGCTACACCTTC
TRBD2,TRBJ2-5,NA,TRBV2,CASRRGEVETQYF,TGTGCCAGCAGGCGGGGGGAGGTAGAGACCCAGTACTTC
NA,TRBJ2-2,NA,TRBV11-3,CASSFKGTGELFF,TGTGCCAGCAGCTTTAAGGGCACCGGGGAGCTGTTTTTT
NA,TRBJ2-5,few,TRBV6-1,CASSEGRGPQETQYF,TGTGCCAGCAGTGAAGGGAGAGGGCCACAAGAGACCCAGTACTTC
TRBD1,TRBJ1-2,NA,TRBV4-1,CASSRDRERAHGYTF,TGCGCCAGCAGCCGCGACAGGGAAAGGGCTCATGGCTACACCTTC
TRBD2,TRBJ2-1,few,TRBV28,CASSLPTAGGHPEQFF,TGTGCCAGCAGTTTGCCAACAGCGGGGGGCCATCCTGAGCAGTTCTTC
NA,TRBJ1-1,NA,TRBV5-1,CASSLGFANTEAFF,TGCGCCAGCAGCTTGGGGTTCGCGAACACTGAAGCTTTCTTT
NA,TRBJ2-2,many,TRBV5-1,CASSLATVELFF,TGCGCCAGCAGCTTAGCAACCGTGGAGCTGTTTTTT
NA,TRBJ1-1,many,TRBV2,CASSESSVGTEAFF,TGTGCCAGCAGTGAGAGCAGTGTGGGGACTGAAGCTTTCTTT
NA,TRBJ1-1,NA,TRBV6-5,CASSYRAVNTEAFF,TGTGCCAGCAGTTACCGTGCAGTTAACACTGAAGCTTTCTTT
NA,TRBJ2-3,many,TRBV7-9,CASSLVRRTDTQYF,TGTGCCAGCAGCTTAGTAAGAAGAACAGATACGCAGTATTTT
TRBD2,TRBJ2-1,few,TRBV5-1,CASSSQTSGAYNEQFF,TGCGCCAGCAGCTCTCAGACTAGCGGGGCCTACAATGAGCAGTTCTTC
TRBD2,TRBJ2-1,NA,TRBV20-1,CSAPIAGQDNEQFF,TGCAGTGCTCCGATAGCGGGGCAAGACAATGAGCAGTTCTTC
NA,TRBJ1-2,NA,TRBV6-5,CASRTSFGQRSGYTF,TGTGCCAGCAGAACTTCTTTTGGACAGCGAAGTGGCTACACCTTC
NA,TRBJ1-1,NA,TRBV19,CASTSQGGGAFF,TGTGCCAGTACCTCACAGGGTGGCGGAGCTTTCTTT
TRBD1,TRBJ1-1,many,TRBV5-1,CASSLQGVGTEAFF,TGCGCCAGCAGCTTGCAGGGGGTGGGAACTGAAGCTTTCTTT
NA,TRBJ2-6,few,TRBV4-3,CASSHISSGANVLTF,TGCGCCAGCAGCCACATCAGTTCTGGGGCCAACGTCCTGACTTTC
TRBD2,TRBJ2-5,many,TRBV7-8,CASSSSGGLHF,TGTGCCAGCAGCTCTAGCGGGGGGCTCCACTTC
NA,TRBJ2-3,NA,TRBV12-3/TRBV12-4,CASRPAGYNTDTQYF,TGTGCCAGCAGACCCGCGGGGTATAACACAGATACGCAGTATTTT
NA,TRBJ2-3,NA,TRBV9,CASSVVSSSVTQYF,TGTGCCAGCAGCGTAGTTTCTAGTTCGGTTACGCAGTATTTT
NA,TRBJ2-5,few,TRBV4-2,CASSQDRGARGETQYF,TGTGCCAGCAGCCAAGACCGCGGGGCCCGGGGAGAGACCCAGTACTTC
NA,TRBJ1-2,few,TRBV5-6,CASSLTDLPNYGYTF,TGTGCCAGCAGCTTAACAGACTTACCTAACTATGGCTACACCTTC
NA,TRBJ1-5,few,TRBV12-3/TRBV12-4,CASSDSGDSNQPQHF,TGTGCCAGCAGCGATTCGGGAGACAGCAATCAGCCCCAGCATTTT
TRBD2,TRBJ2-5,NA,TRBV5-1,CASSPGGGAGQETQYF,TGCGCCAGCAGCCCGGGCGGGGGAGCGGGCCAAGAGACCCAGTACTTC
TRBD1,TRBJ1-2,NA,TRBV19,CASSRGDSRFGYTF,TGTGCCAGTAGTAGAGGGGACAGCAGATTTGGCTACACCTTC
NA,TRBJ2-7,NA,TRBV19,CASSIEAMGAYEQYF,TGTGCCAGTAGTATAGAGGCCATGGGGGCGTACGAGCAGTACTTC
NA,TRBJ1-2,few,TRBV4-3,CASSRTGIWGYTF,TGCGCCAGCAGCCGAACAGGGATTTGGGGCTACACCTTC
NA,TRBJ2-3,few,TRBV4-3,CASSRAGRGTDTQYF,TGCGCCAGCAGCCGTGCGGGGCGGGGCACAGATACGCAGTATTTT
NA,TRBJ2-3,many,TRBV5-1,CASSLVGDTQYF,TGTGCCAGCAGCTTAGTTGGAGATACGCAGTATTTT
NA,TRBJ1-5,many,TRBV28,CASSLLGILPRQPQHF,TGTGCCAGCAGTTTACTGGGGATACTACCGCGTCAGCCCCAGCATTTT
NA,TRBJ1-5,few,TRBV12-3/TRBV12-4,CASSPSDQPQHF,TGTGCCAGCAGTCCATCAGATCAGCCCCAGCATTTT
TRBD1,TRBJ2-6,NA,TRBV20-1,CSARDPGTVSGANVLTF,TGCAGTGCTAGAGATCCCGGGACAGTCTCTGGGGCCAACGTCCTGACTTTC
NA,TRBJ1-6,many,TRBV20-1,CSALHGGYNSPLHF,TGCAGTGCTCTCCACGGGGGGTATAATTCACCCCTCCACTTT
NA,TRBJ2-7,NA,TRBV6-6,CASSYSGLDELVTSYEQYF,TGTGCCAGCAGTTACTCCGGCCTGGATGAACTAGTTACCTCCTACGAGCAGTACTTC
NA,TRBJ1-1,few,TRBV19,CASSMGADPEAFF,TGTGCCAGTAGTATGGGGGCAGACCCTGAAGCTTTCTTT
NA,TRBJ2-1,few,TRBV27,CASSPQAQSYNEQFF,TGTGCCAGCAGTCCCCAGGCACAATCCTACAATGAGCAGTTCTTC
TRBD2,TRBJ2-1,NA,TRBV7-7,CASSFGGGGPYNEQFF,TGTGCCAGCAGCTTTGGTGGCGGGGGGCCCTACAATGAGCAGTTCTTC